One and the same sample provided the 27 T cell receptor beta chains below, sequenced in a study of blood T cell repertoires in COVID-19. This table comes from immunoSEQ multiplex PCR, and its TCRdb copy is limited to in-frame clones, with some not included. The sample lists 50,000 to 75,000 clones; less than 90% were seen once. The sample taken for sequencing was peripheral blood. These receptors came from an elderly man in a cohort sampled during active COVID-19.

In its sample, this clone was seen a few times. The chain joins TRBV4-3 to TRBJ2-7; weak D call: TRBD2 (5 bases). The CDR3 is made up of 14 amino acids. Germline loops: CDR1 LGHNA, CDR2 YSLEER. Trimming removed 0 bases from V and 4 bases from J, with 10 bases in between. The CDR3 protein is CASSQDFRGYEQYF. The CDR3 DNA reads TGCGCCAGCAGCCAAGATTTTCGAGGGTACGAGCAGTACTTC.

This chain joins TRBV3-1 (or the pseudogene TRBV3-2) and TRBJ1-1; a possible D gene is TRBD1 (6 bases). Per germline, CDR1 LGHDT and CDR2 YNNKEL (reference sequence). The germline V and J ends were trimmed by 8 bases and 0 bases, with 10 bases remaining between them. The CDR3 sequence is 13 residues long. CDR3 region: CASGGHMNTEAFF. The CDR3 coding sequence is TGTGCCAGCGGGGGACACATGAACACTGAAGCTTTCTTT.

The chain is built from TRBV7-2 and TRBJ2-2, with D possibly matching TRBD1 (6 bases). The CDR3 runs to 15 residues. CDR1 and CDR2 from the germline V gene are SGHTA and FQGNSA. Deletions cut 2 bases from V and 2 bases from J, with 9 bases between. DNA for the CDR3: TGTGCCAGCAGCTTACGACAGGCTAACACCGGGGAGCTGTTTTTT. Translation: CASSLRQANTGELFF.

The rearrangement uses TRBV30 and TRBJ1-2, with D tentatively TRBD1 (5 bases). The CDR3 extends over 15 amino acids. Germline V gene sequence: CDR1 GTSNPN, CDR2 SVGIG (reference sequence). Trimming cost V 3 bases and J 4 bases, with 18 bases left between them. The CDR3 sequence: CAWRLPGQGLYGYTF. The DNA for the CDR3 is TGTGCCTGGAGGCTCCCCGGGCAGGGCCTCTATGGCTACACCTTC.

The chain is built from TRBV4-3 and TRBJ2-3, with TRBD2 matching over 9 bases. Germline CDR1 reads LGHNA; CDR2 reads YSLEER. Trimming took 0 bases from V and 5 from J; bases not matched to a gene: 9. This CDR3 has 17 residues. CDR3 in DNA: TGCGCCAGCAGCCAAGATATCGGCGGGGGGGCAGGAGATACGCAGTATTTT. Protein: CASSQDIGGGAGDTQYF.

The chain employs TRBV14 and TRBJ2-1, with 7 nucleotides matching TRBD1. The CDR3 contains 14 residues. The V gene's germline CDR1 is SGHDN and CDR2 FVKESK. With V trimmed by 4 bases and J by 5 bases, 5 bases remained unmatched. For the CDR3, the DNA is TGTGCCAGCAGCCCGACAGGGTCCCACAATGAGCAGTTCTTC. Translation: CASSPTGSHNEQFF.

The rearrangement uses TRBV6-2 or TRBV6-3 and TRBJ1-1; 8 bases agree with TRBD1. The germline V gene encodes CDR1 MNHEY and CDR2 SVGEGT. The CDR3 totals 13 residues. The junction had 3 bases not matched to a gene; V was cut back by 5 bases and J by 4 bases. CDR3 amino acids: CASSQQGGTEAFF. CDR3 sequence (DNA): TGTGCCAGCAGTCAACAGGGGGGCACTGAAGCTTTCTTT.

The genes are TRBV6-5 and TRBJ2-7, with 9 bases fitting TRBD1. The CDR3 is 16 amino acids. V shed 3 bases, J shed 2 bases, and the junction held 8 bases outside the gene matches. Germline CDR1 MNHEY, CDR2 SVGAGI. CDR3 nucleotide sequence: TGTGCCAGCAGTTATCGCCCGGGACAGGGTCCCTACGAGCAGTACTTC. This translates into CASSYRPGQGPYEQYF.

V is TRBV2 and J is TRBJ2-5, with a possible D match to TRBD1 (5 bases). The germline V and J ends were trimmed by 3 bases and 1 base, with 9 bases remaining between them. The CDR3 has 14 residues. Germline V gene lookup returns CDR1 SNHLY and CDR2 FYNNEI. The CDR3 bases are TGTGCCAGCAGTGATCTAGGGGCCCAAGAGACCCAGTACTTC. Residues: CASSDLGAQETQYF.

About this clone itself: The junction differs from germline at one of its ends, possibly a read error. In the same sample, other DNA sequences code for this CDR3. The rearrangement uses TRBV18 and TRBJ1-6, with TRBD1 identical over 12 bases. CDR1 and CDR2 from the germline V gene are KGHSH and LQKENI. CDR3 length: 16 residues. CDR3 bases: TGTGCCAGCTCAATACCGGGACAGGGGGCAGGTTCACCCCTTCACTTT. Protein product: CASSIPGQGAGSPLHF.

The chain is built from TRBV9 and TRBJ1-1; perhaps TRBD1 as D (6 bases). Trimming pared 1 base from V and 1 base from J, leaving 11 bases between. The CDR3 runs 15 residues. The germline V gene has CDR1 SGDLS and CDR2 YYNGEE. The chain's CDR3 is CASSVTGQQNTEAFF. The CDR3 region has the DNA TGTGCCAGCAGCGTAACCGGACAGCAGAACACTGAAGCTTTCTTT.

The chain has TRBV14 and TRBJ2-7; 7 bases line up with TRBD1. Trimming took 5 bases from V and 4 from J; bases not matched to a gene: 11. The CDR3 is 15 residues long. Per the germline V gene, CDR1 is SGHDN and CDR2 is FVKESK. The CDR3 region has the DNA TGTGCCAGCAGCTTAAGACAGGGTTTTTCATACGAGCAGTACTTC. It translates to CASSLRQGFSYEQYF.

The genes are TRBV19 and TRBJ2-1; TRBD2 agrees at 12 bases. This CDR3 has 15 residues. The V gene's germline CDR1 is LNHDA and CDR2 SQIVND (reference sequence). V was pared by 6 bases and J by 7 bases, with 7 bases of the junction left unmatched. The CDR3 DNA sequence: TGTGCCAGTAGCCAACTAGCGGGAGGAACAAATGAGCAGTTCTTC. Amino acids: CASSQLAGGTNEQFF.

The chain recombines TRBV5-4 with TRBJ1-6; D is possibly TRBD1 (5 bases). This CDR3 contains 16 residues. Between the trimmed V and J ends, which lost 0 bases and 7 bases, there was a span of 14 bases. Germline V gene data show CDR1 as SGHNT and CDR2 as YYREEE (reference sequence). This chain's CDR3 is CASSLAGGFSNSPLHF. The CDR3 DNA reads as TGTGCCAGCAGCTTGGCCGGGGGTTTTTCAAATTCACCCCTCCACTTT.

The V and J genes are TRBV11-3 and TRBJ1-1; D might be TRBD1 (6 bases). The CDR3 loop spans 13 amino acids. Per the germline V gene, CDR1 is SGHNT and CDR2 is YENEEA. V was pared by 5 bases and J by 3 bases, with 10 bases between. The CDR3 loop reads CASSENRDTEAFF. DNA for the CDR3: TGTGCCAGCAGCGAGAACAGGGACACTGAAGCTTTCTTT.

This rearrangement joins TRBV2 to TRBJ1-2; TRBD1 might be the D (5 bases). Germline V gene data show CDR1 as SNHLY and CDR2 as FYNNEI. The CDR3 has 14 residues. Trimming took 2 bases from V and 5 from J, leaving 12 bases between them. CDR3 in DNA: TGTGCCAGCAGTGAAAGACAGAACACTTATGGCTACACCTTC. Protein product: CASSERQNTYGYTF.

The gene calls are TRBV2 and TRBJ2-1; 9 bases line up with TRBD1. With V trimmed by 1 base and J by 6 bases, 13 bases remained unmatched. This CDR3 comprises 18 residues. Germline CDR1 SNHLY, CDR2 FYNNEI. The CDR3 here is CASSEVSPALTGGNEQFF. As DNA, the CDR3 is TGTGCCAGCAGTGAAGTTTCCCCTGCCCTGACAGGGGGCAATGAGCAGTTCTTC.

The rearrangement uses TRBV7-6 and TRBJ1-2, with 7 bases that match TRBD1. The junction had 2 bases not matched to a gene; V was cut back by 5 bases and J by 2 bases. The CDR3 covers 13 residues. Germline V lookup: CDR1 SGHVS, CDR2 FNYEAQ. The CDR3 bases are TGTGCCAGCAGCCCGACAGGGAACTATGGCTACACCTTC. This encodes CASSPTGNYGYTF.

The chain employs TRBV5-1 and TRBJ2-2; TRBD2 aligns across 8 bases. The CDR3 contains 15 residues. Looked up from germline, CDR1 is SGHRS and CDR2 is YFSETQ. V lost 3 bases, J lost 0 bases, and 1 base stayed unmatched. DNA of the CDR3: TGCGCCAGCAGCTCCGGGAGGGCGAACACCGGGGAGCTGTTTTTT. Translated, it gives CASSSGRANTGELFF.

This clone appeared once. This chain links TRBV6-6 with TRBJ2-1; TRBD1 matches 10 bases. Per the germline V gene, CDR1 is MNHNY and CDR2 is SVGAGI (reference sequence). CDR3 length: 16 residues. Trimming at V came to 6 bases and at J to 7 bases, leaving 12 bases not matched to a gene. CDR3 region: CASRQPIGQGENEQFF. As DNA, the CDR3 is TGTGCCAGCAGGCAACCGATCGGACAGGGGGAAAATGAGCAGTTCTTC.

This sequence joins TRBV19 and TRBJ1-1; D is uncertain. Germline V gene data show CDR1 as LNHDA and CDR2 as SQIVND (reference sequence). V was cut by 8 bases and J by 8 bases, with 12 bases left in between. This CDR3 spans 11 amino acids. DNA of the CDR3: TGTGCCAGTTCATCGGACTGGGAAGCTTTCTTT. Translation gives CASSSDWEAFF.

The V call is TRBV19, the J call TRBJ2-5; 11 nucleotides line up with TRBD2. Losses at the gene ends were 7 bases for V and 4 bases for J; bases not matched to a gene: 8. Germline V gives CDR1 LNHDA, CDR2 SQIVND (reference sequence). The length of the CDR3 is 15 residues. The CDR3 loop reads CASTLEGTSGETQYF. The CDR3 DNA follows: TGTGCCAGTACCCTGGAGGGGACTAGCGGAGAGACCCAGTACTTC.

This chain links TRBV3-1 (or the pseudogene TRBV3-2) with TRBJ1-5; a possible D gene is TRBD1 (5 bases). V was cut by 4 bases and J by 0 bases, with 22 bases left in between. There are 19 residues in the CDR3. Germline V gene lookup returns CDR1 LGHDT and CDR2 YNNKEL (reference sequence). CDR3 in DNA: TGTGCCAGCAGCCCCCGAAGTGAGCCAGGGCGATATAGCAATCAGCCCCAGCATTTT. This translates into CASSPRSEPGRYSNQPQHF.

The chain has TRBV6-5 and TRBJ2-5, with 12 bases fitting TRBD1. This CDR3 has 16 amino acids. CDR1 is MNHEY and CDR2 is SVGAGI in the germline V gene. J lost 5 bases, V lost 2 bases, and 6 bases had no gene match. The CDR3 DNA follows: TGTGCCAGCAGTTACCCCGGGACAGGGGGCTTGGAGACCCAGTACTTC. Amino acids: CASSYPGTGGLETQYF.

The CDR3: CASSPGLAGVGETQYF. The CDR3 DNA reads as TGTGCCAGCAGCCCCGGACTAGCGGGAGTAGGAGAGACCCAGTACTTC. The chain combines TRBV9 with TRBJ2-5, with TRBD2 identical over 13 bases. The CDR3 covers 16 residues. Trimming removed 4 bases from V and 4 bases from J; junction bases left unmatched: 7. Germline V lookup: CDR1 SGDLS, CDR2 YYNGEE.

The chain joins TRBV6-5 to TRBJ1-4; possible D gene TRBD1, 6 bases. The length of the CDR3 is 15 residues. Per germline, CDR1 MNHEY and CDR2 SVGAGI. V lost 2 bases and J 5 bases, leaving 12 bases between the germline ends. This chain's CDR3 is CASSYTGGGNEKLFF. The CDR3 DNA reads TGTGCCAGCAGTTACACCGGGGGGGGCAATGAAAAACTGTTTTTT.

This clone was seen a few times. The CDR3 here is CASSLSFGLGSPLHF. CDR3 coding DNA: TGTGCCAGCAGTTTATCGTTCGGCCTAGGATCACCCCTCCACTTT. This chain joins TRBV27 and TRBJ1-6; D is ambiguous. CDR3 length equals 15 residues. Germline V gene data show CDR1 as MNHEY and CDR2 as SMNVEV (reference sequence). Trimming left V 0 bases short and J 10 bases short, with 13 bases between.